This T cell receptor beta chain was recovered during a study of blood T cell repertoires in COVID-19. Per the germline V gene, CDR1 is MNHEY and CDR2 is SVGAGI. The CDR3 has 16 amino acids. V lost 4 bases and J lost 4; bases outside the gene matches: 13. Which cohort a participant joined came from the clinical history participants gave. The table came from immunoSEQ multiplex PCR; TCRdb's copy has only in-frame clones and leaves some out. The sample holds around 330,000 clones, around 90% seen once. The source of this sequence is a man in his sixties who had recovered from COVID-19. The V gene is TRBV6-5, the J gene TRBJ2-7; 7 bases are a match to TRBD2. The sample comprised PBMCs or T cells enriched from blood (not recorded which). CDR3 sequence: CASSSIPGTTEYEQYF. The CDR3 bases are TGTGCCAGCAGTTCAATACCCGGGACTACAGAATACGAGCAGTACTTC.